This is a list of T cell receptor beta chains from one sample in a study of PD-L1 blockade in urothelial cancer. Method: immunoSEQ multiplex PCR; TCRdb's copy keeps in-frame clones and lacks some. The sample holds 60,000 to 70,000 clones, 80% to 85% seen once. Sequencing was performed on PBMCs, taken around atezolizumab (anti-PD-L1) treatment. These receptors came from a man between 65 and 85 years old with urothelial cancer. Each CDR3 is given without its conserved first and last residue. The order of the fields is V gene, D gene, J gene, CDR3 protein. A D gene is named only where the DNA matches it firmly.

v_gene: TRBV4-1
d_gene: TRBD2
j_gene: TRBJ2-1
CDR3aa: ASSQVAGGNNEQF

v_gene: TRBV29-1
d_gene: TRBD1
j_gene: TRBJ2-7
CDR3aa: SVSTGTGVLEQY

v_gene: TRBV27
d_gene: TRBD1
j_gene: TRBJ1-2
CDR3aa: ASRSTGDYGYT

v_gene: TRBV6-5
d_gene: TRBD1
j_gene: TRBJ1-1
CDR3aa: ASIPGQGTTEAF

v_gene: TRBV11-2
d_gene: TRBD2
j_gene: TRBJ2-7
CDR3aa: ASSLATGGEQY

v_gene: TRBV4-1
d_gene: TRBD1
j_gene: TRBJ1-1
CDR3aa: ASSQFTGGSTEAF

v_gene: TRBV18
d_gene: TRBD1
j_gene: TRBJ2-7
CDR3aa: ASSPGTGGREQY

v_gene: TRBV2
d_gene: -
j_gene: TRBJ1-2
CDR3aa: ASSTDRTGYRGYT

v_gene: TRBV28
d_gene: TRBD1
j_gene: TRBJ1-1
CDR3aa: ASSLGVWTGSPQEPTEAF

v_gene: TRBV5-6
d_gene: TRBD2
j_gene: TRBJ2-7
CDR3aa: ASSLGLLAGGREQY

v_gene: TRBV19
d_gene: -
j_gene: TRBJ1-2
CDR3aa: ASSQGRARYGYT

v_gene: TRBV18
d_gene: -
j_gene: TRBJ1-1
CDR3aa: ASSPVRDTEAF

v_gene: TRBV9
d_gene: -
j_gene: TRBJ1-2
CDR3aa: ASSAKQGLNYGYT

v_gene: TRBV21-1
d_gene: -
j_gene: TRBJ2-4
CDR3aa: ASSKGPSGDTQLLAKNIQY

v_gene: TRBV11-2
d_gene: -
j_gene: TRBJ2-7
CDR3aa: ASSLSRGGYEQY

v_gene: TRBV18
d_gene: TRBD1
j_gene: TRBJ1-1
CDR3aa: ASSPRAGLTGVATEAF

v_gene: TRBV7-8
d_gene: -
j_gene: TRBJ2-3
CDR3aa: ASSIVAGPRTDTQY

v_gene: TRBV10-3
d_gene: TRBD1
j_gene: TRBJ1-5
CDR3aa: AISDRDRGNQPQH

v_gene: TRBV5-5
d_gene: -
j_gene: TRBJ1-5
CDR3aa: ASSLDGVIGQPQH

v_gene: TRBV7-9
d_gene: TRBD2
j_gene: TRBJ2-7
CDR3aa: ASSLVGTSGRVYEQY

v_gene: TRBV7-2
d_gene: TRBD2
j_gene: TRBJ2-7
CDR3aa: ASSSSLAGSYEQY

v_gene: TRBV19
d_gene: -
j_gene: TRBJ1-5
CDR3aa: ASQQGKDQPQH

v_gene: TRBV5-4
d_gene: -
j_gene: TRBJ1-2
CDR3aa: ASSFYGAGAITGYT

v_gene: TRBV5-1
d_gene: -
j_gene: TRBJ2-1
CDR3aa: ASSLISGSSSYNEQF

v_gene: TRBV16
d_gene: TRBD1
j_gene: TRBJ2-7
CDR3aa: ASSDPGGSYEQY

v_gene: TRBV5-8
d_gene: -
j_gene: TRBJ2-5
CDR3aa: ATPRRSGSLQETQY

v_gene: TRBV28
d_gene: -
j_gene: TRBJ1-5
CDR3aa: ASSFGGAHNQPQH

v_gene: TRBV6-1
d_gene: TRBD1
j_gene: TRBJ1-1
CDR3aa: ASSEVGGRNTEAF

v_gene: TRBV5-3
d_gene: -
j_gene: TRBJ2-1
CDR3aa: ASGHSTGGGNEQF

v_gene: TRBV2
d_gene: TRBD1
j_gene: TRBJ1-1
CDR3aa: ASTGGTHTEAF

v_gene: TRBV6-1
d_gene: TRBD1
j_gene: TRBJ2-7
CDR3aa: ASSEDGVGQPFCEQY

v_gene: TRBV6-5
d_gene: -
j_gene: TRBJ2-3
CDR3aa: ASSYALASVDTQY

v_gene: TRBV5-1
d_gene: TRBD2
j_gene: TRBJ2-7
CDR3aa: ASSLALAGGRNEQY

v_gene: TRBV13
d_gene: -
j_gene: TRBJ1-1
CDR3aa: ASSPGQIGAF

v_gene: TRBV30
d_gene: TRBD1
j_gene: TRBJ2-7
CDR3aa: ACSSGTEAYEQY

v_gene: TRBV19
d_gene: TRBD2
j_gene: TRBJ2-3
CDR3aa: ASSPRTSGRGPDTQY

v_gene: TRBV7-8
d_gene: -
j_gene: TRBJ1-2
CDR3aa: ASSFHRSLNYGYT

v_gene: TRBV27
d_gene: -
j_gene: TRBJ1-1
CDR3aa: ASSRSGSSTLAYTEAF

v_gene: TRBV30
d_gene: TRBD2
j_gene: TRBJ2-5
CDR3aa: AWSVVTAGGPGQETQY